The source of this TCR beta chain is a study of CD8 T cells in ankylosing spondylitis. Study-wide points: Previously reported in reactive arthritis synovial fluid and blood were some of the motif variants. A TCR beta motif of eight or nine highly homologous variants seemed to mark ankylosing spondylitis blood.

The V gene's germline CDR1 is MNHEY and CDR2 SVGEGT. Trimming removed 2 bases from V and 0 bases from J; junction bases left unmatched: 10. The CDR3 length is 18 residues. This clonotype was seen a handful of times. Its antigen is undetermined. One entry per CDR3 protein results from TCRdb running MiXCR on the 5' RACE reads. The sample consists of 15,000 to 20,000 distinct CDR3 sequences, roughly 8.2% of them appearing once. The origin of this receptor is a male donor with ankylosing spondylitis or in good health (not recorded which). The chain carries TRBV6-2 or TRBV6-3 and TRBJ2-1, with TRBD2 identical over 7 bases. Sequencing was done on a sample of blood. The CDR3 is CASSYPPPGLSSYNEQFF. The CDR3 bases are TGTGCCAGCAGTTACCCCCCCCCGGGACTAAGCTCCTACAATGAGCAGTTCTTC.